One sample yielded the 22 T cell receptor beta chains listed below, sequenced in a study of OX40 agonist ivuxolimab in advanced cancers. Libraries were prepared by immunoSEQ multiplex PCR; TCRdb keeps only in-frame clonotypes and omits some of them. The data hold tens of thousands of clones, with roughly 89% observed a single time. This material consisted of CD4+ or CD8+ T cells sorted from blood, taken in a trial of the OX40 agonist ivuxolimab. The receptors stem from an adult with an advanced solid tumor such as melanoma, head and neck, liver or kidney cancer.

The gene calls are TRBV28 and TRBJ2-3, with 7 bases lining up with TRBD2. Germline loops: CDR1 MDHEN, CDR2 SYDVKM. The ends lost 6 bases at V and 9 bases at J; junction bases unmatched: 15. The CDR3 has 15 residues. The CDR3: CASSRRLAGAGTQYF. The CDR3 DNA is TGTGCCAGCAGCCGGAGACTAGCTGGTGCGGGAACGCAGTATTTT. The full variable domain, its missing parts supplied by reference TRBV28 and TRBJ2-3, is DVKVTQSSRYLVKRTGEKVFLECVQDMDHENMFWYRQDPGLGLRLIYFSYDVKMKEKGDIPEGYSVSREKKERFSLILESASTNQTSMYLCASSRRLAGAGTQYFGPGTRLTVL.

The rearrangement joins TRBV29-1 to TRBJ2-5; 7 bases fit TRBD2. The trim removed 6 bases at V and 5 bases at J, leaving 6 bases unmatched. This CDR3 spans 12 amino acids. Germline V lookup: CDR1 SQVTM, CDR2 ANQGSEA. CDR3 sequence (DNA): TGCAGCGTGAACCCAGCGGGGGAGACCCAGTACTTC. Translation: CSVNPAGETQYF.

V and J are TRBV18 and TRBJ1-1; D unresolved. CDR1 is KGHSH and CDR2 is LQKENI in the germline V gene. The CDR3 covers 14 residues. Between the trimmed V and J ends, which lost 2 bases and 4 bases, there was a span of 11 bases. The CDR3 spells CASSPGEEGTEAFF. Written as DNA, the CDR3 is TGTGCCAGCTCACCAGGTGAGGAGGGCACTGAAGCTTTCTTT.

V and J are TRBV28 and TRBJ2-1; D is uncertain. The V end was cut by 1 base, the J end by 9 bases, with 4 bases between. Germline V gives CDR1 MDHEN, CDR2 SYDVKM. This CDR3 spans 11 amino acids. This CDR3 is CASSLLREQFF. The CDR3 nucleotides are TGTGCCAGCAGTTTATTACGTGAGCAGTTCTTC.

This chain links TRBV30 with TRBJ1-2; D gene ambiguous. V dropped 5 bases and J dropped 1 base, with 14 bases sitting between them. The CDR3 loop spans 14 amino acids. In germline, CDR1 is GTSNPN, CDR2 SVGIG (reference sequence). Here the CDR3 reads CAWGEGAVNYGYTF. CDR3 nucleotide sequence: TGTGCCTGGGGCGAGGGTGCAGTTAACTATGGCTACACCTTC. Drawing the rest from reference TRBV30 and TRBJ1-2, the complete variable domain is SQTIHQWPATLVQPVGSPLSLECTVEGTSNPNLYWYRQAAGRGLQLLFYSVGIGQISSEVPQNLSASRPQDRQFILSSKKLLLSDSGFYLCAWGEGAVNYGYTFGSGTRLTVV.

The V and J genes are TRBV5-5 and TRBJ2-3, with 12 bases aligning to TRBD2. With 3 bases clipped from V and 0 bases from J, the junction kept 11 bases outside the gene matches. CDR3 length equals 19 residues. From germline, CDR1 is SGHKS and CDR2 YYEKEE (reference sequence). The CDR3 here is CASSSYLTSGGFSTDTQYF. The CDR3 coding sequence is TGTGCCAGCAGCTCCTACCTGACTAGCGGGGGCTTTAGCACAGATACGCAGTATTTT.

The rearrangement joins TRBV19 to TRBJ2-5, with a weak D call TRBD2 (6 bases). The CDR3 is 11 amino acids. Trimming cost V 7 bases and J 5 bases, with 8 bases left between them. The germline gives CDR1 LNHDA, CDR2 SQIVND (reference sequence). The CDR3 bases are TGTGCCAGTACTGGGGGGGAGACCCAGTACTTC. Its translation: CASTGGETQYF.

The gene calls are TRBV28 and TRBJ2-2, with TRBD2 identical over 11 bases. The CDR3 is made up of 16 amino acids. The germline V gene has CDR1 MDHEN and CDR2 SYDVKM. The V and J ends lost 6 bases and 2 bases, in that order; junction bases with no gene match: 5. In DNA, the CDR3 is TGTGCCAGCAGCCGTAGCGGGAGGGCCAACACCGGGGAGCTGTTTTTT. Translation: CASSRSGRANTGELFF.

This rearrangement joins TRBV18 to TRBJ2-3; 9 bases are a match to TRBD2. CDR1 KGHSH and CDR2 LQKENI come from the germline V gene. V lost 2 bases and J lost 9; bases outside the gene matches: 3. There are 13 residues in the CDR3. The CDR3 nucleotides are TGTGCCAGCTCACCATCGCTAGCGGGAACGCAGTATTTT. It encodes CASSPSLAGTQYF.

The rearrangement uses TRBV5-4 and TRBJ1-4; possibly TRBD1 for D (5 bases). CDR1 and CDR2 from the germline V gene are SGHNT and YYREEE (reference sequence). Trimming took off 3 bases at V and 5 bases at J, with 20 bases between the two ends. The CDR3 is 17 residues long. The CDR3 loop reads CASSSAPSGSGNEKLFF. CDR3 sequence (DNA): TGTGCCAGCAGCTCGGCGCCGTCAGGGTCAGGGAATGAAAAACTGTTTTTT.

This clone is a singleton in its sample. The genes are TRBV10-3 and TRBJ2-1; 8 nucleotides match TRBD2. Per germline, CDR1 ENHRY and CDR2 SYGVKD. The CDR3 extends over 15 amino acids. Trimming at V came to 7 bases and at J to 5 bases, leaving 10 bases not matched to a gene. CDR3 sequence (DNA): TGTGCCATCACTCAAACCAGCGGGGGCAACAATGAGCAGTTCTTC. Translation: CAITQTSGGNNEQFF.

This clone was picked up a small number of times. In DNA form, the CDR3 reads TGTGCCACCAGCAGCAGACAGGTAGCCAAAAACATTCAGTACTTC. This sequence encodes CATSSRQVAKNIQYF. V usage is TRBV15 and J usage is TRBJ2-4, with a tentative D call TRBD1 (6 bases). V lost 3 bases and J lost 0, with 9 bases in between. The CDR3 runs 15 residues. CDR1 and CDR2 (germline): LNHNV, YYDKDF (reference sequence).

The V gene is TRBV30, the J gene TRBJ1-6; no clear D gene. This CDR3 spans 14 amino acids. V was pared by 0 bases and J by 5 bases, with 8 bases between. The germline gives CDR1 GTSNPN, CDR2 SVGIG (reference sequence). CDR3 nucleotides: TGTGCCTGGAGTGTACTTAGGGATAATTCACCCCTCCACTTT. Amino acids: CAWSVLRDNSPLHF.

This clone was observed a single time. V and J are TRBV6-1 and TRBJ1-1; D may be TRBD1 (6 bases). The CDR3 consists of 13 residues. The V and J ends lost 7 bases and 2 bases respectively, with 11 bases between them. Germline V gene sequence: CDR1 MNHNS, CDR2 SASEGT. DNA of the CDR3: TGTGCCAGCACAGGGGCGCTCAACACTGAAGCTTTCTTT. As protein: CASTGALNTEAFF.

This clone showed up just once. This chain joins TRBV9 and TRBJ2-7, with D perhaps TRBD2 (6 bases). CDR3 size: 15 residues. Looked up from germline, CDR1 is SGDLS and CDR2 is YYNGEE. V lost 7 bases and J 0 bases, leaving 17 bases between the germline ends. In nucleotides, the CDR3 is TGTGCCAGCGGGCGGGGAAGTGATAGCTCCTACGAGCAGTACTTC. This encodes CASGRGSDSSYEQYF. Drawing the rest from reference TRBV9 and TRBJ2-7, the complete variable domain is DSGVTQTPKHLITATGQRVTLRCSPRSGDLSVYWYQQSLDQGLQFLIQYYNGEERAKGNILERFSAQQFPDLHSELNLSSLELGDSALYFCASGRGSDSSYEQYFGPGTRLTVT.

This clone was detected once. At one of its ends the junction is not consistent with the germline gene, which may arise from a read error. The gene calls are TRBV6-6 and TRBJ2-5; 9 bases are a match to TRBD2. Per the germline V gene, CDR1 is MNHNY and CDR2 is SVGAGI (reference sequence). The CDR3 has 12 residues. The CDR3 region is CASSPAGGLPHF. As DNA, the CDR3 is TGTGCCAGCAGTCCAGCGGGGGGCCTCCCCCACTTC.

This clone was counted once. The chain combines TRBV28 with TRBJ1-4; a possible D gene is TRBD1 (6 bases). The CDR3 covers 14 residues. Germline-derived CDR1 and CDR2 are MDHEN and SYDVKM. V dropped 7 bases and J dropped 0 bases, with 9 bases sitting between them. The CDR3 DNA is TGTGCCAGCACTCGGACAGCAACTAATGAAAAACTGTTTTTT. Its translation: CASTRTATNEKLFF.

CDR3 region: CASSFTAGYGYTF. CDR3 DNA: TGTGCCAGCAGTTTTACGGCAGGTTATGGCTACACCTTC. The chain links TRBV27 to TRBJ1-2; D is unresolved. This CDR3 is built from 13 residues. CDR1 and CDR2 (germline): MNHEY, SMNVEV (reference sequence). V dropped 3 bases and J dropped 5 bases, with 10 bases sitting between them.

The chain recombines TRBV19 with TRBJ1-1, with TRBD1 as a possible D gene (6 bases). The V end lost 7 bases, the J end lost 3 bases, and 21 bases lay between the germline ends. The germline V gene encodes CDR1 LNHDA and CDR2 SQIVND (reference sequence). This CDR3 is 16 amino acids long. Here the CDR3 reads CASTLSFGGADTEAFF. Here the CDR3 DNA reads TGTGCCAGTACCCTATCCTTTGGGGGGGCGGACACTGAAGCTTTCTTT.

The V call is TRBV15, the J call TRBJ2-3; D gene unclear. The CDR3 has 16 residues. V was pared by 1 base and J by 4 bases, with 15 bases between. Germline V gene lookup returns CDR1 LNHNV and CDR2 YYDKDF (reference sequence). The CDR3 reads CATSRGGTADADTQYF. The CDR3 nucleotides are TGTGCCACCAGCAGAGGAGGAACAGCAGATGCAGATACGCAGTATTTT.

This chain links TRBV19 with TRBJ1-4, with a weak D call TRBD1 (5 bases). Looked up from germline, CDR1 is LNHDA and CDR2 is SQIVND (reference sequence). Trimming cost V 6 bases and J 2 bases, with 13 bases left between them. This CDR3 spans 15 amino acids. The CDR3 DNA reads TGTGCCAGTAGCCCAGGGCGCCGTACTAATGAAAAACTGTTTTTT. Encoded protein: CASSPGRRTNEKLFF.

The V and J genes are TRBV11-2 and TRBJ2-3, with 7 bases matching TRBD2. Germline V gene lookup returns CDR1 SGHAT and CDR2 FQNNGV. The CDR3 has 11 amino acids. The junction had 6 bases not matched to a gene; V was cut back by 8 bases and J by 10 bases. The CDR3 coding sequence is TGTGCCAGCCGGGGGGAATCGGCGCAGTATTTT. This encodes CASRGESAQYF.